Below are 17 T cell receptor beta chains sequenced from a single sample in a study of blood T cell repertoires in COVID-19. The repertoire was sequenced with immunoSEQ multiplex PCR; TCRdb's copy has only in-frame clones and lacks some. The data hold around 140,000 clones, with more than 75% observed a single time. The sequencing input was PBMCs or T cells enriched from blood (not recorded which). These receptors originate from a man aged 55 to 69 who had recovered from COVID-19.

This rearrangement joins TRBV6-1 to TRBJ2-1, with D possibly matching TRBD2 (5 bases). This CDR3 comprises 14 residues. Germline V CDR1 and CDR2: MNHNS, SASEGT. V was trimmed by 3 bases and J by 5 bases, leaving 11 bases between them. Written as DNA, the CDR3 is TGTGCCAGCAGTGAGGAGCTAGCCGACAATGAGCAGTTCTTC. This codes for CASSEELADNEQFF.

The rearrangement links TRBV5-6 to TRBJ2-5; TRBD2 matches 8 bases. The V gene's germline CDR1 is SGHDT and CDR2 YYEEEE. The trim removed 5 bases at V and 5 bases at J, leaving 14 bases unmatched. CDR3 length equals 16 residues. The CDR3 reads CASRVNPGEREETQYF. The CDR3 DNA sequence: TGTGCCAGCAGAGTCAATCCAGGGGAGCGGGAGGAGACCCAGTACTTC.

The chain uses TRBV9 and TRBJ2-5, with TRBD2 identical over 10 bases. The CDR3 extends over 16 amino acids. Germline CDR1 reads SGDLS; CDR2 reads YYNGEE. The ends lost 1 base at V and 5 bases at J; junction bases unmatched: 8. The CDR3 loop is CASSVFDAAGGETQYF. The DNA for the CDR3 is TGTGCCAGCAGCGTATTCGATGCAGCGGGAGGGGAGACCCAGTACTTC.

This rearrangement joins TRBV18 to TRBJ1-5; D remains unclear. V lost 6 bases to trimming and J lost 1 base, with 13 bases between them. CDR1 and CDR2 from the germline V gene are KGHSH and LQKENI. This CDR3 has 15 residues. The CDR3 reads CASSPVAGSNQPQHF. CDR3 sequence (DNA): TGTGCCAGCTCCCCAGTAGCGGGGAGCAATCAGCCCCAGCATTTT.

V and J are TRBV5-1 and TRBJ1-4; D perhaps matches TRBD1 (5 bases). The CDR3 runs 15 residues. V was trimmed by 0 bases and J by 7 bases, leaving 13 bases between them. Germline V lookup: CDR1 SGHRS, CDR2 YFSETQ. The CDR3 DNA sequence: TGCGCCAGCAGCTTGGAAGGTCGGGGGTCTGAAAAACTGTTTTTT. This translates into CASSLEGRGSEKLFF.

The rearrangement links TRBV5-6 to TRBJ2-5; possible D gene TRBD2, 6 bases. Germline CDR1 is SGHDT and CDR2 is YYEEEE. This CDR3 comprises 14 residues. V was pared by 8 bases and J by 5 bases, with 19 bases between. The CDR3 spells CASRGLQSRETQYF. CDR3 coding DNA: TGTGCCAGTAGGGGACTCCAATCTAGGGAGACCCAGTACTTC.

This chain links TRBV11-3 with TRBJ2-2, with 8 bases fitting TRBD2. Germline values: CDR1 SGHNT, CDR2 YENEEA. V shed 1 base and J 5 bases; nucleotides not matched to a gene: 9. The CDR3 extends over 17 amino acids. Here the CDR3 reads CASSLGFGRAGTGELFF. The DNA of the CDR3 is TGTGCCAGCAGCTTAGGGTTCGGGAGGGCCGGAACCGGGGAGCTGTTTTTT.

The V gene is TRBV3-1 (or the pseudogene TRBV3-2), the J gene TRBJ2-5; D is uncertain. Germline V gene data show CDR1 as LGHDT and CDR2 as YNNKEL (reference sequence). There are 14 residues in the CDR3. Trimming removed 0 bases at V and 6 bases at J, with 11 bases between. The DNA of the CDR3 is TGTGCCAGCAGCCAAGAAGTCCTCAGTCAGACCCAGTACTTC. This translates into CASSQEVLSQTQYF.

This chain joins TRBV5-6 and TRBJ1-5; D is unclear. Germline CDR1 SGHDT, CDR2 YYEEEE. This CDR3 contains 15 residues. V was shortened by 3 bases and J by 4 bases, with 14 bases between the two germline ends. The CDR3 DNA reads as TGTGCCAGCAGCTCTCGACACAGCAGGAATCAGCCCCAGCATTTT. This codes for CASSSRHSRNQPQHF.

V is TRBV27 and J is TRBJ2-1; a possible D gene is TRBD2 (5 bases). Germline CDR1 and CDR2: MNHEY and SMNVEV (reference sequence). V shed 3 bases and J shed 5 bases, with 11 bases lying between them. The CDR3 contains 14 residues. Written as DNA, the CDR3 is TGTGCCAGCAGTTTGTGGCGGGCCCACAATGAGCAGTTCTTC. The encoded protein is CASSLWRAHNEQFF.

The V gene is TRBV20-1, the J gene TRBJ1-2; D gene uncertain. Germline assignment: CDR1 DFQATT and CDR2 SNEGSKA (reference sequence). The CDR3 has 11 amino acids. V was cut by 1 base and J by 7 bases, with 7 bases left in between. The CDR3: CSARAGGGYTF. The DNA of the CDR3 is TGCAGTGCTAGAGCCGGAGGTGGCTACACCTTC.

The rearrangement links TRBV2 to TRBJ2-7; D is possibly TRBD2 (5 bases). V was trimmed by 6 bases and J by 6 bases, leaving 12 bases between them. The CDR3 consists of 12 residues. Looked up from germline, CDR1 is SNHLY and CDR2 is FYNNEI. As DNA, the CDR3 is TGTGCCAGCAGAGCGGACTGGGCCGAGCAGTACTTC. Protein: CASRADWAEQYF.

The chain links TRBV2 to TRBJ1-1; D ambiguous. Looked up from germline, CDR1 is SNHLY and CDR2 is FYNNEI. The CDR3 length is 14 residues. V lost 5 bases, J lost 0 bases, and 10 bases lay in between. CDR3 in DNA: TGTGCCAGCAGTCAGAGGCTTATGAACACTGAAGCTTTCTTT. This gives the protein CASSQRLMNTEAFF. The full variable domain, completed using reference TRBV2 and TRBJ1-1, is EPEVTQTPSHQVTQMGQEVILRCVPISNHLYFYWYRQILGQKVEFLVSFYNNEISEKSEIFDDQFSVERPDGSNFTLKIRSTKLEDSAMYFCASSQRLMNTEAFFGQGTRLTVV.

This clone occurred a few times. The chain links TRBV6-1 to TRBJ1-5, with no clear D. V lost 3 bases and J lost 7, with 7 bases in between. Germline lookup yields CDR1 MNHNS and CDR2 SASEGT. This CDR3 is built from 12 residues. Here the CDR3 reads CASSDVGQPQHF. The CDR3 region has the DNA TGTGCCAGCAGTGACGTCGGGCAGCCCCAGCATTTT.

The chain carries TRBV29-1 and TRBJ1-5; D unresolved. V lost 4 bases to trimming and J lost 6 bases, with 13 bases between them. The CDR3 is 13 amino acids. Germline lookup yields CDR1 SQVTM and CDR2 ANQGSEA. CDR3 region: CSVAAEVGQPQHF. The CDR3 DNA sequence: TGCAGCGTTGCTGCGGAGGTAGGTCAGCCCCAGCATTTT. Complete variable domain (other parts from reference TRBV29-1 and TRBJ1-5): SAVISQKPSRDICQRGTSLTIQCQVDSQVTMMFWYRQQPGQSLTLIATANQGSEATYESGFVIDKFPISRPNLTFSTLTVSNMSPEDSSIYLCSVAAEVGQPQHFGDGTRLSIL.

This rearrangement joins TRBV7-2 to TRBJ1-2; tentatively, D is TRBD1 (6 bases). CDR3 length: 13 residues. Trimming removed 5 bases at V and 4 bases at J, with 11 bases between. CDR1 and CDR2 (germline): SGHTA, FQGNSA. Here the CDR3 reads CASSPDSSYGYTF. The CDR3 DNA is TGTGCCAGCAGCCCGGACAGCTCCTATGGCTACACCTTC.

This chain links TRBV3-1 (or the pseudogene TRBV3-2) with TRBJ1-2, with D unresolved. Trimming shortened V by 5 bases and J by 4 bases, and 8 bases separated the two germline ends. From germline, CDR1 is LGHDT and CDR2 YNNKEL (reference sequence). This CDR3 is 12 amino acids long. CDR3 bases: TGTGCCAGCAGCTCTAGCTCCTATGGCTACACCTTC. This translates into CASSSSSYGYTF.